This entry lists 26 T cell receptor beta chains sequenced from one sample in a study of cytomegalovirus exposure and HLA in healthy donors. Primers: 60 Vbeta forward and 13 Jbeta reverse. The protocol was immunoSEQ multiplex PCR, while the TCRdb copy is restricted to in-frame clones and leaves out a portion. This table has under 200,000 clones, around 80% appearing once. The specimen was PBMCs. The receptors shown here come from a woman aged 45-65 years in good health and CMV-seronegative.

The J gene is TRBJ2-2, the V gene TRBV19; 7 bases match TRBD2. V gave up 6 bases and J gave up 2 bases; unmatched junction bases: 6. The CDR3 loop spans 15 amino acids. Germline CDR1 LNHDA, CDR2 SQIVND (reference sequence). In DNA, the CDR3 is TGTGCCAGTAGGGGGCAGCGGGGAAACACCGGGGAGCTGTTTTTT. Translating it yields CASRGQRGNTGELFF.

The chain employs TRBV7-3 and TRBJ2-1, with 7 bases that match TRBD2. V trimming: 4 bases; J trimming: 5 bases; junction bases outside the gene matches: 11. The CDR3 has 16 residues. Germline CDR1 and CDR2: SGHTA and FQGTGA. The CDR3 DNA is TGTGCCAGCAGCTCACAAAGGCCTAGCGGAAACAATGAGCAGTTCTTC. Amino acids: CASSSQRPSGNNEQFF.

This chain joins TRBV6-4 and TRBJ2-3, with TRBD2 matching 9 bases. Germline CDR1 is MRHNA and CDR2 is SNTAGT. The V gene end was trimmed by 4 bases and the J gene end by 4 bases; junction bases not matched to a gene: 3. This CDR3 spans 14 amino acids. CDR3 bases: TGTGCCAGCAGTGCGACTAGCGGATCAGATACGCAGTATTTT. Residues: CASSATSGSDTQYF.

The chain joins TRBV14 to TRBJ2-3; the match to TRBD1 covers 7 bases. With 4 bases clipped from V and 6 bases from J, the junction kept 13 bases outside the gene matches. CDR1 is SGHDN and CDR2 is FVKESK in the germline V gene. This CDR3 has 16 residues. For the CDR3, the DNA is TGTGCCAGCAGCCCTTATACCGGGACAGCAGGGGATACGCAGTATTTT. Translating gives CASSPYTGTAGDTQYF.

In nucleotides, the CDR3 is TGTGCCAGCACGCGGGGACTCCAAGAGACCCAGTACTTC. It specifies CASTRGLQETQYF. This chain connects TRBV6-1 to TRBJ2-5; tentatively, D is TRBD2 (6 bases). The V gene's germline CDR1 is MNHNS and CDR2 SASEGT. The CDR3 runs 13 residues. Deletions cut 7 bases from V and 1 base from J, with 10 bases between.

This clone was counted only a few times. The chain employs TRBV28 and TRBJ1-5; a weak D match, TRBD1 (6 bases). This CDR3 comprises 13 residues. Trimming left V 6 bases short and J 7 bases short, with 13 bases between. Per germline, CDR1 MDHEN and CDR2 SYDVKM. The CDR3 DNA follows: TGTGCCAGCAGAAGAGGGGGACAACAGCCCCAGCATTTT. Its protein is CASRRGGQQPQHF.

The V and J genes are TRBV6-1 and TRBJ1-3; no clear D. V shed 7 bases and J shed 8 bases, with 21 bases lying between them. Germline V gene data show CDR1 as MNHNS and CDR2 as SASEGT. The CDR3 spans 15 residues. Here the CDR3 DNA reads TGTGCCAGCATCCCCCCCGGCGGCGGGCGTTACACCATATATTTT. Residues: CASIPPGGGRYTIYF.

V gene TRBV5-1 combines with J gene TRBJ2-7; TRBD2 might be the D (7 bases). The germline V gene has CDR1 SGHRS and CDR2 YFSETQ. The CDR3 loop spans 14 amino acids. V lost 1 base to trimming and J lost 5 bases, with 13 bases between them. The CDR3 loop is CASSLFQGTNEQYF. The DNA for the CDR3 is TGCGCCAGCAGCTTGTTTCAGGGGACTAACGAGCAGTACTTC.

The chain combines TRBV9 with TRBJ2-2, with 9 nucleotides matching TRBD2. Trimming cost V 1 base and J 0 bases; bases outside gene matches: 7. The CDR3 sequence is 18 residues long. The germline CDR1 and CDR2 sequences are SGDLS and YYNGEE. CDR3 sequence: CASSVRGLAPTNTGELFF. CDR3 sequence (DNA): TGTGCCAGCAGCGTACGCGGACTAGCGCCTACGAACACCGGGGAGCTGTTTTTT. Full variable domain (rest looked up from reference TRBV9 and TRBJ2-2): DSGVTQTPKHLITATGQRVTLRCSPRSGDLSVYWYQQSLDQGLQFLIQYYNGEERAKGNILERFSAQQFPDLHSELNLSSLELGDSALYFCASSVRGLAPTNTGELFFGEGSRLTVL.

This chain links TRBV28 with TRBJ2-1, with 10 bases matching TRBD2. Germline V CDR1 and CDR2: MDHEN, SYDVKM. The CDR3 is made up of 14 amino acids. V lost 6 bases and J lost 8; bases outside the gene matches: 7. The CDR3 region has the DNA TGTGCCAGCAGCGATAGCGGGAGGTTCCATGAGCAGTTCTTC. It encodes CASSDSGRFHEQFF.

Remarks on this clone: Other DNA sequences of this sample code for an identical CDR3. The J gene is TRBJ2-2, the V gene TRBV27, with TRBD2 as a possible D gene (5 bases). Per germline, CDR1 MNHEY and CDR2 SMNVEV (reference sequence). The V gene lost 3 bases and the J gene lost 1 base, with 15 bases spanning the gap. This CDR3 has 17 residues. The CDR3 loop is CASSFRLAVGNTGELFF. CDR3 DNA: TGTGCCAGCAGTTTTCGGCTAGCAGTGGGGAACACCGGGGAGCTGTTTTTT.

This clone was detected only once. The CDR3 DNA sequence: TGCGCCAGCAGCTTGGATAGCGGGAGCCCACCTGATGAGCAGTTCTTC. Amino acids: CASSLDSGSPPDEQFF. V usage is TRBV5-1 and J usage is TRBJ2-1, with TRBD2 matching 9 bases. The junction had 9 bases not matched to a gene; V was cut back by 0 bases and J by 8 bases. Germline V gives CDR1 SGHRS, CDR2 YFSETQ. This CDR3 is 16 amino acids long.

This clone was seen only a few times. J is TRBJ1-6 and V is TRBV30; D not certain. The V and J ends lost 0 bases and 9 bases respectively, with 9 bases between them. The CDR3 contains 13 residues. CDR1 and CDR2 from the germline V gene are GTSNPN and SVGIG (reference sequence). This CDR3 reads CAWSVGVSSPLHF. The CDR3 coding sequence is TGTGCCTGGAGTGTGGGAGTTAGTTCACCCCTCCACTTT.

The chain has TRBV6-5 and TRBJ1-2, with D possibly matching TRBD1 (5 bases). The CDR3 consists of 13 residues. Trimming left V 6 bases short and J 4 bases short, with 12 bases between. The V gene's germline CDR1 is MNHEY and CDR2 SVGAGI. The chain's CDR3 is CASRTDRLYGYTF. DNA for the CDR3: TGTGCCAGCAGGACCGACAGACTCTATGGCTACACCTTC.

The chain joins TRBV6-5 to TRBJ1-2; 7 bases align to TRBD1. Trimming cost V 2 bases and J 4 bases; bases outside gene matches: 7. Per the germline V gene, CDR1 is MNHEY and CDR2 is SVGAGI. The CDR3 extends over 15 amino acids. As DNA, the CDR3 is TGTGCCAGCAGTTACGTGACAGGGAACGGCTATGGCTACACCTTC. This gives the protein CASSYVTGNGYGYTF.

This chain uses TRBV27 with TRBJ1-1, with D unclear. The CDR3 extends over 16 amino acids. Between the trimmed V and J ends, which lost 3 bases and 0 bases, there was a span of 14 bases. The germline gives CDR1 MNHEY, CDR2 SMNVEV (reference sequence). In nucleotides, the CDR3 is TGTGCCAGCAGTTTTAGTATGCGGGCTTTGAACACTGAAGCTTTCTTT. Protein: CASSFSMRALNTEAFF.

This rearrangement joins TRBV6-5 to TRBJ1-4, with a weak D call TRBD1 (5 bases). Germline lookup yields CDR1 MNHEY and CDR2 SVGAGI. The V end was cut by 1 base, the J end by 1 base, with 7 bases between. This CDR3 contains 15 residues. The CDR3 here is CASSYWRGTNEKLFF. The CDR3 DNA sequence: TGTGCCAGCAGTTACTGGAGGGGAACTAATGAAAAACTGTTTTTT.

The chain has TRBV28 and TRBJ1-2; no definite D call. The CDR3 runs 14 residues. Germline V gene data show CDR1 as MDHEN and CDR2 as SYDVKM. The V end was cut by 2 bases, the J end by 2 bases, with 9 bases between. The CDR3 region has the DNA TGTGCCAGCAGTTTAGCCGGGAGGAACTATGGCTACACCTTC. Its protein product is CASSLAGRNYGYTF.

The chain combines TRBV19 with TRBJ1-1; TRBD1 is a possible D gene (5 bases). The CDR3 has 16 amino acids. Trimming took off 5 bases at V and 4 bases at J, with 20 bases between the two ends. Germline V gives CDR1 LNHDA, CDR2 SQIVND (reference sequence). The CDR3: CASSPQGLPLGTEAFF. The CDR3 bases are TGTGCCAGTAGTCCCCAGGGCCTCCCGCTTGGCACTGAAGCTTTCTTT.

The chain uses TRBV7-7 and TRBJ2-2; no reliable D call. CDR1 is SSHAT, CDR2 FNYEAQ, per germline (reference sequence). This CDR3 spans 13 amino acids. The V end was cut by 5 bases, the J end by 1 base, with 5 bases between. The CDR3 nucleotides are TGTGCCAGCAGCCAACAGAACACCGGGGAGCTGTTTTTT. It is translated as CASSQQNTGELFF.

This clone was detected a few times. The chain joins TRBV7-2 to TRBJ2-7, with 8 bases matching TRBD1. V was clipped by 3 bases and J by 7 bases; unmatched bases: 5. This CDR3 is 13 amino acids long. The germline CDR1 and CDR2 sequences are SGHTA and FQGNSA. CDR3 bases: TGTGCCAGCAGCTTGACAGGGGTCGGGGAGCAGTACTTC. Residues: CASSLTGVGEQYF.

CDR3 region: CASKRGGVSGAVLEQFF. The CDR3 region has the DNA TGTGCCAGCAAACGGGGGGGGGTTAGCGGGGCCGTCCTTGAGCAGTTCTTC. This chain uses TRBV27 with TRBJ2-1; the match to TRBD2 covers 8 bases. V lost 7 bases, J lost 9 bases, and 20 bases stayed unmatched. CDR1 is MNHEY, CDR2 SMNVEV, per germline (reference sequence). The length of the CDR3 is 17 residues.

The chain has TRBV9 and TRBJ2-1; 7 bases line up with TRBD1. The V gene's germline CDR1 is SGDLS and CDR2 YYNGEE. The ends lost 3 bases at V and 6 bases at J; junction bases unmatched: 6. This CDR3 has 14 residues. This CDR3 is CASSARRDSNEQFF. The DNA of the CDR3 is TGTGCCAGCAGCGCAAGACGGGACAGCAATGAGCAGTTCTTC.

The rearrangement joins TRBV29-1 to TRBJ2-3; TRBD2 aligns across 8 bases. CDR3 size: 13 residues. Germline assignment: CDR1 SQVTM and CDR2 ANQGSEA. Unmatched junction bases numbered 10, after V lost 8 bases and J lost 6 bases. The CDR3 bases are TGCAGCACCGCACTAGCGGCGCCGGATACGCAGTATTTT. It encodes CSTALAAPDTQYF.

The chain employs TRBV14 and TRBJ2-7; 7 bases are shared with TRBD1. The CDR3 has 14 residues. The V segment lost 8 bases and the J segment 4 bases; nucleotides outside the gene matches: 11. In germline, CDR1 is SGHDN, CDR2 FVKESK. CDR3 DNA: TGTGCCAGCGGTATTATGGACAGGTGGTACGAGCAGTACTTC. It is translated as CASGIMDRWYEQYF. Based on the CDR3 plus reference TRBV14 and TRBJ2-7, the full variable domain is EAGVTQFPSHSVIEKGQTVTLRCDPISGHDNLYWYRRVMGKEIKFLLHFVKESKQDESGMPNNRFLAERTGGTYSTLKVQPAELEDSGVYFCASGIMDRWYEQYFGPGTRLTVT.

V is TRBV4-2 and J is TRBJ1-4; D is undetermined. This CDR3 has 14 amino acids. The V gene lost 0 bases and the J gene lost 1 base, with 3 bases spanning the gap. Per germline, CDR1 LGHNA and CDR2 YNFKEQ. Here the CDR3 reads CASSQDLTNEKLFF. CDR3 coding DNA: TGTGCCAGCAGCCAAGATCTAACTAATGAAAAACTGTTTTTT.